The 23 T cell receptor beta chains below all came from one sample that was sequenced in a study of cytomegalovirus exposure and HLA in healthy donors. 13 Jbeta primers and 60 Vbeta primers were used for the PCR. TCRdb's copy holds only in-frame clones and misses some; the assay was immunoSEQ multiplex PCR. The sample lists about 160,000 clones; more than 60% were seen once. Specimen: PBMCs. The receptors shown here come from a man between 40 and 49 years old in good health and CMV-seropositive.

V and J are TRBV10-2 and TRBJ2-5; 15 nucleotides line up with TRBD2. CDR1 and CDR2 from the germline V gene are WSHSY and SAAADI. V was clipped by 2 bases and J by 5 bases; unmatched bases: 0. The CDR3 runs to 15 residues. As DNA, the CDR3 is TGCGCCAGCAGTGAGGGACTAGCGGGAGGGGAGACCCAGTACTTC. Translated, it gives CASSEGLAGGETQYF.

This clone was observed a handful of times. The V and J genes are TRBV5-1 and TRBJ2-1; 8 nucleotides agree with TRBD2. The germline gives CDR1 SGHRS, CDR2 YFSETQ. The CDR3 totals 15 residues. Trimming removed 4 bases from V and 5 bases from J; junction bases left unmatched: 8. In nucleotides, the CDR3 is TGCGCCAGCAGCCCCCAGACTAGCGCCCACAATGAGCAGTTCTTC. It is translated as CASSPQTSAHNEQFF.

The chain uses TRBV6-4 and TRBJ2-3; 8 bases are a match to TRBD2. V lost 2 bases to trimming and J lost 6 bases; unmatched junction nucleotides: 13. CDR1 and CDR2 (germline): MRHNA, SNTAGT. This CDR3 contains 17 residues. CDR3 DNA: TGTGCCAGCAGTGACGGATCCGTGGAGCGGGAGTGCGATACGCAGTATTTT. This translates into CASSDGSVERECDTQYF.

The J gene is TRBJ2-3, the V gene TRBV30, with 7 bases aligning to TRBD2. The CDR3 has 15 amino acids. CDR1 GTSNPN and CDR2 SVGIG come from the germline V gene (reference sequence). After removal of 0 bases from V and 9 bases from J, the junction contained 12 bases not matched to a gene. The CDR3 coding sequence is TGTGCCTGGAGTGTAGGGTCTAGCGGTGGGGACACGCAGTATTTT. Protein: CAWSVGSSGGDTQYF.

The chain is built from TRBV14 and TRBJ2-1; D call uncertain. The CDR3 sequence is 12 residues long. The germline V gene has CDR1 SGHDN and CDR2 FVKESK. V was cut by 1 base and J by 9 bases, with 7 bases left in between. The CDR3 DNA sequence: TGTGCCAGCAGCCAAGTATCCGGTGAGCAGTTCTTC. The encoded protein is CASSQVSGEQFF.

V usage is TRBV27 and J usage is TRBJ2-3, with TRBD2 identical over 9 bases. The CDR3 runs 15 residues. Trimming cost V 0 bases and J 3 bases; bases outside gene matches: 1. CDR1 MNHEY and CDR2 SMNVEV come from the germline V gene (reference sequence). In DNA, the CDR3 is TGTGCCAGCAGTTTATCCGGACTAGCGACAGATACGCAGTATTTT. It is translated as CASSLSGLATDTQYF.

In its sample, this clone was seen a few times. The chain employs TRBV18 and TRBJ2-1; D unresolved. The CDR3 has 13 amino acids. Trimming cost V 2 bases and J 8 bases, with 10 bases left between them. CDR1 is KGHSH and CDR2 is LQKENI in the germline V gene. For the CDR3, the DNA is TGTGCCAGCTCACCAATAGCCGCGTATGAGCAGTTCTTC. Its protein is CASSPIAAYEQFF.

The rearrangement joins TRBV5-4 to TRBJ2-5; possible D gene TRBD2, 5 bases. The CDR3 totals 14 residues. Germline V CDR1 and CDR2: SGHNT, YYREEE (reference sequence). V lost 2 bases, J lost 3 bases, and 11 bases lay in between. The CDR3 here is CASSFHDSEETQYF. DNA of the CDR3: TGTGCCAGCAGCTTTCACGATAGCGAAGAGACCCAGTACTTC.

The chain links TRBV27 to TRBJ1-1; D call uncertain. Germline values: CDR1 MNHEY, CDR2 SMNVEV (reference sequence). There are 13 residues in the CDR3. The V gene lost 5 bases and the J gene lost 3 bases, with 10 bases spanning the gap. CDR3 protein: CASSLEGDTEAFF. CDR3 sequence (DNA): TGTGCCAGCAGTCTGGAAGGAGACACTGAAGCTTTCTTT.

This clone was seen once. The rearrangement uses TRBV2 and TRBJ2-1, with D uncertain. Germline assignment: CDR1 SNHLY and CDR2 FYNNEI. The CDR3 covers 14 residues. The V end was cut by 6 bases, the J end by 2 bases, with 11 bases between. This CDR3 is CASSVGQAYNEQFF. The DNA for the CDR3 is TGTGCCAGCAGCGTGGGCCAAGCCTACAATGAGCAGTTCTTC.

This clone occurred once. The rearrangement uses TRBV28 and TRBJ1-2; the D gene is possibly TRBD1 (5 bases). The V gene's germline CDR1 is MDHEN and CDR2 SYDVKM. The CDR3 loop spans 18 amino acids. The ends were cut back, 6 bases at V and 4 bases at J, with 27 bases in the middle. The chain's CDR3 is CASSFQGSHPLTTYGYTF. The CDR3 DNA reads TGTGCCAGCAGCTTTCAGGGATCCCATCCCCTAACTACCTATGGCTACACCTTC.

CDR3 coding DNA: TGTGCCATCAGTGAGTCTAGGACTAGCGGGAGCTACGAGCAGTACTTC. This translates into CAISESRTSGSYEQYF. The genes are TRBV10-3 and TRBJ2-7; 13 nucleotides line up with TRBD2. Germline V gene lookup returns CDR1 ENHRY and CDR2 SYGVKD. The CDR3 spans 16 residues. V gave up 0 bases and J gave up 3 bases; unmatched junction bases: 2.

The DNA for the CDR3 is TGCAGCGTTGGGCCCCGGAGTCACGAGCAGTACTTC. Translation: CSVGPRSHEQYF. The chain recombines TRBV29-1 with TRBJ2-7; D gene ambiguous. The CDR3 runs to 12 residues. V was trimmed by 4 bases and J by 5 bases, leaving 12 bases between them. Germline lookup yields CDR1 SQVTM and CDR2 ANQGSEA.

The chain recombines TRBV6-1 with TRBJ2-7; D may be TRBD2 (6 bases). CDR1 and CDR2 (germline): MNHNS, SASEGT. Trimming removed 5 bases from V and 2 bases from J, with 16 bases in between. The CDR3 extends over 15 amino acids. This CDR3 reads CASSQPIGGPYEQYF. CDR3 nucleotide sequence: TGTGCCAGCAGTCAACCGATCGGGGGTCCCTACGAGCAGTACTTC.

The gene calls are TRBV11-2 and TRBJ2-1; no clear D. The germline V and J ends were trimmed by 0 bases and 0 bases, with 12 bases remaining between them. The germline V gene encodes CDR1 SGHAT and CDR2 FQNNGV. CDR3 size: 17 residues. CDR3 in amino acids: CASSLDYFASSYNEQFF. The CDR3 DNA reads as TGTGCCAGCAGCTTAGATTACTTCGCGAGCTCCTACAATGAGCAGTTCTTC.

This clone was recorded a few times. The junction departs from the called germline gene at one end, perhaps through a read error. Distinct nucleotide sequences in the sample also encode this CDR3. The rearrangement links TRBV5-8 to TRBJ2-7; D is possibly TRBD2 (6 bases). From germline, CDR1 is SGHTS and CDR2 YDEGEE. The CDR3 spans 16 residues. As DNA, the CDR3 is TGCGCCAGCAGCCAAGATCGAGGGACTCCTTCCTACGAGCAGTACTTC. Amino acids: CASSQDRGTPSYEQYF.

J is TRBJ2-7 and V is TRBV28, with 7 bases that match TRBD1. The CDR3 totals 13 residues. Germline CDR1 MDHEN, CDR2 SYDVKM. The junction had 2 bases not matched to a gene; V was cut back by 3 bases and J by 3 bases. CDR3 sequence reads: CASSLGQLYEQYF. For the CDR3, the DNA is TGTGCCAGCAGTTTGGGACAGCTCTACGAGCAGTACTTC.

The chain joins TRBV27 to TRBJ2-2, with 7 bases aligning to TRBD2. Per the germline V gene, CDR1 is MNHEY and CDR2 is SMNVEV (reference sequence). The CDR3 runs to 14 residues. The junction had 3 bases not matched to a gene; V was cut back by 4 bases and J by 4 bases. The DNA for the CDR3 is TGTGCCAGCAGTTCGCTAGCGGTCACCGGGGAGCTGTTTTTT. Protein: CASSSLAVTGELFF.

Written as DNA, the CDR3 is TGTGCCAGCAGCGTAGCTATGAGGACAGGACAAGAGACCCAGTACTTC. It translates to CASSVAMRTGQETQYF. This chain connects TRBV9 to TRBJ2-5; 7 nucleotides line up with TRBD1. The CDR3 has 16 residues. In germline, CDR1 is SGDLS, CDR2 YYNGEE. J gave up 2 bases and V 0 bases, and 7 bases lay outside the gene matches.

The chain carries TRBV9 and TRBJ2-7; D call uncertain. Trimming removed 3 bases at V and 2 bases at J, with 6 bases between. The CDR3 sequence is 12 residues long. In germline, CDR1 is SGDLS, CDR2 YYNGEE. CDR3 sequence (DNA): TGTGCCAGCAGCGAACTCCCCTACGAGCAGTACTTC. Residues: CASSELPYEQYF.

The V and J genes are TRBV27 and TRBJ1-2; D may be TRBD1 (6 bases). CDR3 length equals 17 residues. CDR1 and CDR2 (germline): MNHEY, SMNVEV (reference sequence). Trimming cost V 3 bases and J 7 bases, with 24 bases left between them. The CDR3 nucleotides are TGTGCCAGCAGTTTTTTAACCCCACGGGCGGGGGCTGCTGGCTACACCTTC. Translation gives CASSFLTPRAGAAGYTF.

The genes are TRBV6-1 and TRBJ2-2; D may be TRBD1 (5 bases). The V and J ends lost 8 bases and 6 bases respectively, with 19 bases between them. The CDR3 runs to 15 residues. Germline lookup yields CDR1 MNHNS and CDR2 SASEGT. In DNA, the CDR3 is TGTGCCAGCCGTCCCGAGGCAGGGTCAGCCGGGGAGCTGTTTTTT. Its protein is CASRPEAGSAGELFF.

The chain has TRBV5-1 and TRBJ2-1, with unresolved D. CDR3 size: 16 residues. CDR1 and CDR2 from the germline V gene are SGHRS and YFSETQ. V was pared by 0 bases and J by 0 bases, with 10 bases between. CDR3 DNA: TGCGCCAGCAGCTTGGGGATAGCCTTCTCCTACAATGAGCAGTTCTTC. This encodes CASSLGIAFSYNEQFF.